This T cell receptor (beta chain) was profiled in a study of blood T cell repertoires in COVID-19. About the research overall: From T cells, B-cell-depleted T cells, or PBMCs came the material, which was cDNA or gDNA.

The CDR3 length is 16 residues. Trimming at V came to 0 bases and at J to 7 bases, leaving 8 bases not matched to a gene. Germline CDR1 is SGDLS and CDR2 is YYNGEE. In the authors' methods: Amplification from reference gene primers served as the basis for estimated nucleated cell counts. Clones were read by immunoSEQ multiplex PCR, and TCRdb kept only the in-frame ones, dropping some. V, J and clone size were drawn from that table, and D and trimming were deduced from the DNA. The table has hundreds of thousands of clones, about 89% seen once; the top ten hold around 12%. V usage is TRBV9 and J usage is TRBJ1-2; 11 nucleotides align to TRBD1. The TCR was taken from a woman aged 60 to 75 with acute or convalescent COVID-19. Sequencing was performed on peripheral blood. CDR3 coding DNA: TGTGCCAGCAGCGTAGATAGAAGGGGGACAGGGGGTGGCTACACCTTC. It is translated as CASSVDRRGTGGGYTF.